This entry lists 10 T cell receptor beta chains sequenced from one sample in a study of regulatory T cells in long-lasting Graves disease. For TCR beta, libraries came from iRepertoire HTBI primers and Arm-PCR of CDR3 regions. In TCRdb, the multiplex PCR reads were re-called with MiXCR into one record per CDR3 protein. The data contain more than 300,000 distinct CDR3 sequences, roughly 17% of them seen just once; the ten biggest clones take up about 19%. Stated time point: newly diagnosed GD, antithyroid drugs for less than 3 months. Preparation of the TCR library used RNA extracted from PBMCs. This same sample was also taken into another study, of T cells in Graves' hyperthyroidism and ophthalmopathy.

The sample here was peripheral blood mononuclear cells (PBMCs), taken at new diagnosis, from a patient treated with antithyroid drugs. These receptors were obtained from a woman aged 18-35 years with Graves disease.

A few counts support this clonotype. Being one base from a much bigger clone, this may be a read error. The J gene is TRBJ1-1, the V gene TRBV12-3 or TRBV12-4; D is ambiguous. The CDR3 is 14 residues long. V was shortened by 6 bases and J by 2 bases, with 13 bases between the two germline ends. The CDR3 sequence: CASSPDPINTEAFF. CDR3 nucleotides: TGTGCCAGCAGCCCGGACCCTATAAACACTGAAGCTTTCTTT.

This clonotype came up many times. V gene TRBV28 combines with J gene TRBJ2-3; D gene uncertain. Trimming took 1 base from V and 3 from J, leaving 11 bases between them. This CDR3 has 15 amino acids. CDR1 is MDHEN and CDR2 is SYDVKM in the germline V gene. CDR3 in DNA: TGTGCCAGCAGTTTATTCTTGGGGTCAACAGATACGCAGTATTTT. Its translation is CASSLFLGSTDTQYF. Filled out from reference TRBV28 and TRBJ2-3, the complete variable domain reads DVKVTQSSRYLVKRTGEKVFLECVQDMDHENMFWYRQDPGLGLRLIYFSYDVKMKEKGDIPEGYSVSREKKERFSLILESASTNQTSMYLCASSLFLGSTDTQYFGPGTRLTVL.

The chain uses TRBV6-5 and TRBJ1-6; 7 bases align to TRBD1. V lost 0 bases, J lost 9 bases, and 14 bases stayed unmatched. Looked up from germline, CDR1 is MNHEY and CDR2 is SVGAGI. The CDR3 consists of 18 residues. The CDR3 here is CASSYSIGRGRMGSPLHF. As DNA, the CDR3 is TGTGCCAGCAGTTACTCGATCGGGAGGGGGCGGATGGGTTCACCCCTCCACTTT.

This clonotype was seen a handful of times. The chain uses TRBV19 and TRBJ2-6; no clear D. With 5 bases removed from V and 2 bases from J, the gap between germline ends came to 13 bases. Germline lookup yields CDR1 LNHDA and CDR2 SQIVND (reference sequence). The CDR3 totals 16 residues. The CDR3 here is CASSPSWQAGANVLTF. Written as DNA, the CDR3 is TGTGCCAGTAGTCCAAGCTGGCAGGCTGGGGCCAACGTCCTGACTTTC.

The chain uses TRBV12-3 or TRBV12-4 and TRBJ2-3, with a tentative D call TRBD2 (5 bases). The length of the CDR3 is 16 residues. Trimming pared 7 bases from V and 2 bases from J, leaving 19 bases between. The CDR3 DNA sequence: TGTGCCAGCACCCTAGGAGGAGCCCGCGTCACAGATACGCAGTATTTT. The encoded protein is CASTLGGARVTDTQYF.

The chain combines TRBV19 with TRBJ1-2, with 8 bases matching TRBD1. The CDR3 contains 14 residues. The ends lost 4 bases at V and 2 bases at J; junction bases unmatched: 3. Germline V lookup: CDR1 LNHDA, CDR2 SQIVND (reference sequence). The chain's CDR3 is CASSTTGANYGYTF. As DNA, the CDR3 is TGTGCCAGTAGTACGACAGGGGCGAACTATGGCTACACCTTC.

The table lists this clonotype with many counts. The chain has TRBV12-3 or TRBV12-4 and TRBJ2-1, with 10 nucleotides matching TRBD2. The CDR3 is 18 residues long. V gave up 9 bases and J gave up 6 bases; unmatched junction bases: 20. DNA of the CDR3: TGTGCCAGTCTAACAAGCGGGGGGGGGGTATGGACTCCCAATGAGCAGTTCTTC. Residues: CASLTSGGGVWTPNEQFF.

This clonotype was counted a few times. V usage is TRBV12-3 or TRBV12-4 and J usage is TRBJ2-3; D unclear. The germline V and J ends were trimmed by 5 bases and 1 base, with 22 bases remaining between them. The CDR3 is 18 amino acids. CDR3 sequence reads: CASSRLLGASGRTDTQYF. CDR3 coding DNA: TGTGCCAGCAGTCGACTTTTAGGTGCATCTGGTCGCACAGATACGCAGTATTTT.

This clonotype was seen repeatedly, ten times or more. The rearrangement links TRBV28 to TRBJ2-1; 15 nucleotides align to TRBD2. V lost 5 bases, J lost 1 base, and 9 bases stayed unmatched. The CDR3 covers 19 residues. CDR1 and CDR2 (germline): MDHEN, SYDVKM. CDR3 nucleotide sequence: TGTGCCAGCAGTCCTAGGACTAGCGGGAGGGTAGGATCCTACAATGAGCAGTTCTTC. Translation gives CASSPRTSGRVGSYNEQFF.

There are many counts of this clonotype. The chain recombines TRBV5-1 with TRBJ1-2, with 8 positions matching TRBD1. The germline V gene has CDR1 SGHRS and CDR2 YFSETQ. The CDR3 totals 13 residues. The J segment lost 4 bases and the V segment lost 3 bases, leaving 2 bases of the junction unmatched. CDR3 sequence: CASSWDRSYGYTF. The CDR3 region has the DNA TGCGCCAGCAGCTGGGACAGGAGCTATGGCTACACCTTC.